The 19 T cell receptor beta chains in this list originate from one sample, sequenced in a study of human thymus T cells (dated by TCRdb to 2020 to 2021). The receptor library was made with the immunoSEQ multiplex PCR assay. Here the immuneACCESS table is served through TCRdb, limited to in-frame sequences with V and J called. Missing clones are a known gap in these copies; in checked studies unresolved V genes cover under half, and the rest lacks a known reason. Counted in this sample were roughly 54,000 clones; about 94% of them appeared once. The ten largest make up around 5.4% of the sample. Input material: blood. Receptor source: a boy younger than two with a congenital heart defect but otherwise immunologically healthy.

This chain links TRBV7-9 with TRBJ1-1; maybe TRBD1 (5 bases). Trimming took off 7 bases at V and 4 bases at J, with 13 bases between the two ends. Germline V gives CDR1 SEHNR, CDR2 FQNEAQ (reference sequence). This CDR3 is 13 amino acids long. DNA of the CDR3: TGTGCCAGCACAACAGGAGGAGGCACTGAAGCTTTCTTT. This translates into CASTTGGGTEAFF.

CDR3 coding DNA: TGTGCCAGCAGCCGAACCGGGACAGGGATGAATGAGCAGTTCTTC. It encodes CASSRTGTGMNEQFF. The genes are TRBV7-9 and TRBJ2-1; TRBD1 matches at 9 bases. Germline CDR1 SEHNR, CDR2 FQNEAQ (reference sequence). The trim removed 5 bases at V and 7 bases at J, leaving 9 bases unmatched. This CDR3 region has 15 residues.

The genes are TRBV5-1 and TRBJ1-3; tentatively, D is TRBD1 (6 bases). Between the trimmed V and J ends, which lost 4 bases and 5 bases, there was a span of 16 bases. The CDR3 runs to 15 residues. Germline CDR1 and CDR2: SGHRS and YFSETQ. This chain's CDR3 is CASSPWGGGRNTIYF. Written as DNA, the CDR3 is TGCGCCAGCAGCCCCTGGGGGGGCGGGAGAAACACCATATATTTT.

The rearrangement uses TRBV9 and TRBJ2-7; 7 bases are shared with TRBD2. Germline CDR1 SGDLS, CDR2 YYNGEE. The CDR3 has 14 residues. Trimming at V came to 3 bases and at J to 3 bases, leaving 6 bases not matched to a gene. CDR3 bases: TGTGCCAGCAGCGCCCTAGCGGCCAACTACGAGCAGTACTTC. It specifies CASSALAANYEQYF.

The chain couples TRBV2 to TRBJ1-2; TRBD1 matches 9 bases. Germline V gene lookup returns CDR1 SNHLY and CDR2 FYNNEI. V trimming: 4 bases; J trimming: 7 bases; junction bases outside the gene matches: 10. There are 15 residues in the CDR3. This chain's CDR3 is CASSVWGTGYAGYTF. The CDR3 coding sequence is TGTGCCAGCAGTGTCTGGGGGACAGGGTATGCTGGCTACACCTTC.

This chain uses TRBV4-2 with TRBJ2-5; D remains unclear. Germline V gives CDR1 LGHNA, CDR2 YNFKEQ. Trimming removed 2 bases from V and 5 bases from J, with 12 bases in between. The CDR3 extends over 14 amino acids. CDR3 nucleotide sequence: TGTGCCAGCAGCCAAAACCTACTCGGGGAGACCCAGTACTTC. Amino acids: CASSQNLLGETQYF.

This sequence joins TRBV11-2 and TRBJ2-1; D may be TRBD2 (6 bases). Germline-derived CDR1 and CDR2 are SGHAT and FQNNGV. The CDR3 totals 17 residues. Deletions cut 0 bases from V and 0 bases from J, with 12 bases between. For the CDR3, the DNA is TGTGCCAGCAGCTTAGAAGGGGTGACTAGCTCCTACAATGAGCAGTTCTTC. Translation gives CASSLEGVTSSYNEQFF. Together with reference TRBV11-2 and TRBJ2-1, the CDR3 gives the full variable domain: EAGVAQSPRYKIIEKRQSVAFWCNPISGHATLYWYQQILGQGPKLLIQFQNNGVVDDSQLPKDRFSAERLKGVDSTLKIQPAKLEDSAVYLCASSLEGVTSSYNEQFFGPGTRLTVL.

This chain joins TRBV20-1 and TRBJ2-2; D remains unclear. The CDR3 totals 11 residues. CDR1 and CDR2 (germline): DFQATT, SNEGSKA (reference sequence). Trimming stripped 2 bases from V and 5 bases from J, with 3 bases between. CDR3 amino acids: CSARRTGELFF. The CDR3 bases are TGCAGTGCTAGAAGGACCGGGGAGCTGTTTTTT.

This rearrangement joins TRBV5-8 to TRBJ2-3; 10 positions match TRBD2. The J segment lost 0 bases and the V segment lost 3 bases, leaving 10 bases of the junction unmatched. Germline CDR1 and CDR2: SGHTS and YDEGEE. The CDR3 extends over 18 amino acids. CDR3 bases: TGTGCCAGCAGCTGGGTAGCGGGGGGATGGACTAGCACAGATACGCAGTATTTT. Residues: CASSWVAGGWTSTDTQYF.

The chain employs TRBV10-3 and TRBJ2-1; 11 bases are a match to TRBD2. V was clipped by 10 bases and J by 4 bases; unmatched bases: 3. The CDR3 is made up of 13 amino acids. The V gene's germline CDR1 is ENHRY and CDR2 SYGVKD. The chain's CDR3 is CASGTSGYNEQFF. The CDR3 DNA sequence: TGTGCCAGCGGGACTAGCGGTTACAATGAGCAGTTCTTC.

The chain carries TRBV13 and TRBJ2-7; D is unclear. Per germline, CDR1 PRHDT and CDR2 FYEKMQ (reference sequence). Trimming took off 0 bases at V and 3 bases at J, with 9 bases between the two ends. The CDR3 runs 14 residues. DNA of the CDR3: TGTGCCAGCAGCTTAGGGGGAATTATCTACGAGCAGTACTTC. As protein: CASSLGGIIYEQYF.

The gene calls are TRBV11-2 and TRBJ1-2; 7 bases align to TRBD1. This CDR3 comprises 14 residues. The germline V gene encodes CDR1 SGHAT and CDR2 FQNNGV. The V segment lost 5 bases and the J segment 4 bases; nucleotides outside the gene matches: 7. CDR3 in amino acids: CASSRTGLPYGYTF. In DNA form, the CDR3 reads TGTGCCAGCAGCCGGACAGGCCTCCCCTATGGCTACACCTTC.

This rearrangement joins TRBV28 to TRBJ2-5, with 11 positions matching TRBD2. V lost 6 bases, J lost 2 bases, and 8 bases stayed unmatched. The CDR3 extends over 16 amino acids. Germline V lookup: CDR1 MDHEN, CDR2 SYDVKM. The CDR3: CASSPLAGVVQETQYF. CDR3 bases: TGTGCCAGCAGCCCACTAGCGGGAGTTGTACAAGAGACCCAGTACTTC.

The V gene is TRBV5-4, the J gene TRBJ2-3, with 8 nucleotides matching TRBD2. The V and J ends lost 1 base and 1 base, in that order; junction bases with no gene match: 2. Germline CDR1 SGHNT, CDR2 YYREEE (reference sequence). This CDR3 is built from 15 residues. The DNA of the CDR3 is TGTGCCAGCAGCTTGTTGACTAGCGGCACAGATACGCAGTATTTT. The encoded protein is CASSLLTSGTDTQYF.

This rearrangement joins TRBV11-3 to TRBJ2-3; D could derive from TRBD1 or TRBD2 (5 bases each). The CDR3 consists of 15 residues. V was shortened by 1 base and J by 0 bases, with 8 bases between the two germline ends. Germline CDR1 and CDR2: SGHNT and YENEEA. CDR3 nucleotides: TGTGCCAGCAGCTTAGGAGGGGTTAGCACAGATACGCAGTATTTT. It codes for CASSLGGVSTDTQYF.

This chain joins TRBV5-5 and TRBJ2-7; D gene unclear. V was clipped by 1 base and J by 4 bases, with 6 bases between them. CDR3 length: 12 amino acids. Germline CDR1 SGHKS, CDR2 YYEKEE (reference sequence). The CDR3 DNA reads TGTGCCAGCAGCTTGATAGGTTACGAGCAGTACTTC. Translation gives CASSLIGYEQYF.

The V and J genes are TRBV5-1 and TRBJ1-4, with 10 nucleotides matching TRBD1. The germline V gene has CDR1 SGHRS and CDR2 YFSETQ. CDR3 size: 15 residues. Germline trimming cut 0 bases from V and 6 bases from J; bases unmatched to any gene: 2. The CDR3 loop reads CASSLAGTGDEKLFF. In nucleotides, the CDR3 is TGCGCCAGCAGCTTGGCCGGGACAGGGGATGAAAAACTGTTTTTT. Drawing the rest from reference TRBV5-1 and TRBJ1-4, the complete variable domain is KAGVTQTPRYLIKTRGQQVTLSCSPISGHRSVSWYQQTPGQGLQFLFEYFSETQRNKGNFPGRFSGRQFSNSRSEMNVSTLELGDSALYLCASSLAGTGDEKLFFGSGTQLSVL.

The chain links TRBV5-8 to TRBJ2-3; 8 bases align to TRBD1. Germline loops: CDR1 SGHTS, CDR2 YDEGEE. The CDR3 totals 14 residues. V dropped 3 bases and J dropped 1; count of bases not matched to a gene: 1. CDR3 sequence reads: CASSSQGGTDTQYF. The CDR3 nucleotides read TGTGCCAGCAGCTCACAGGGGGGCACAGATACGCAGTATTTT. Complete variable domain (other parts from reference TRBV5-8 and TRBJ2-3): EAGVTQSPTHLIKTRGQQATLRCSPISGHTSVYWYQQALGLGLQFLLWYDEGEERNRGNFPPRFSGRQFPNYSSELNVNALELEDSALYLCASSSQGGTDTQYFGPGTRLTVL.

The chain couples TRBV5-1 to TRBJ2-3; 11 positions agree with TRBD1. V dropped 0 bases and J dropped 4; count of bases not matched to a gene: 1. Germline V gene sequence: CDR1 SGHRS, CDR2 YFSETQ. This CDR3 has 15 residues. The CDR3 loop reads CASSLAGQGADTQYF. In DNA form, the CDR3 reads TGCGCCAGCAGCTTGGCGGGACAGGGGGCAGATACGCAGTATTTT.